This T cell receptor beta chain was captured by sequencing in a study of CD8+ T cells in alopecia areata. The study, taken as a whole, reports: Lesional scalp, notably in alopecia totalis/universalis, had clonality above that of normal scalp. Tofacitinib significantly decreased scalp clonality and expanded CD8+ clones among top 100.

V dropped 1 base and J dropped 0 bases, with 11 bases sitting between them. CDR1 is SGHRS and CDR2 is YFSETQ in the germline V gene. The CDR3 runs 15 residues. Extracted from the samples, RNA was reverse transcribed into cDNA to serve as the sequencing template. TCRdb's table, derived via immunoSEQ multiplex PCR, lists solely in-frame clones and lacks some. The table includes around 300,000 clones, around 64% detected once. About this clone itself: Antigen specificity is unknown.

Described treatment: oral pan-JAK inhibitor, 5-10 mg twice daily. Sampling of alopecia areata patients yielded lesional scalp punch biopsies as well as peripheral blood. The chain has TRBV5-1 and TRBJ2-7; D call uncertain. The sample in question was CD4+ T cells sorted from blood, obtained around week 54, from a patient treated with tofacitinib. The sequence came from a human donor with alopecia areata. Here the CDR3 reads CASSLLGTASYEQYF. In DNA form, the CDR3 reads TGCGCCAGCAGCTTGCTCGGCACTGCCTCCTACGAGCAGTACTTC.